The 6 T cell receptor beta chains given below trace back to one sample, sequenced in a study of T cell repertoires and HLA-DP antigens. These receptors have no known antigen. Clones were read by immunoSEQ multiplex PCR, and TCRdb kept only the in-frame ones, dropping some. The profile shows over 100,000 clones, around 93% of them singletons. Input material: CD4+ T cells from PBMCs. These receptors originate from a woman aged 18-29 years in good health and CMV-seronegative.

This rearrangement joins TRBV25-1 to TRBJ2-2; D is undetermined. CDR1 and CDR2 (germline): MGHDK, SYGVNS. Deletions cut 1 base from V and 5 bases from J, with 8 bases between. The CDR3 contains 14 residues. Written as DNA, the CDR3 is TGTGCCAGCAGTGAATTCCTCCAGACCGGGGAGCTGTTTTTT. Amino acids: CASSEFLQTGELFF.

This chain links TRBV6-6 with TRBJ1-3; D remains ambiguous. CDR3 length equals 11 residues. Trimming cost V 7 bases and J 3 bases, with 4 bases left between them. CDR1 and CDR2 (germline): MNHNY, SVGAGI (reference sequence). DNA for the CDR3: TGTGCCAGCACTTTTGGAAACACCATATATTTT. Translation gives CASTFGNTIYF.

The chain joins TRBV6-5 to TRBJ1-3; tentatively, D is TRBD1 (5 bases). Germline lookup yields CDR1 MNHEY and CDR2 SVGAGI. V lost 0 bases to trimming and J lost 4 bases, with 10 bases between them. The length of the CDR3 is 15 residues. As DNA, the CDR3 is TGTGCCAGCAGTTACTCTTGGGGGTCCGGAAACACCATATATTTT. Translated, it gives CASSYSWGSGNTIYF.

This chain links TRBV28 with TRBJ2-7; 8 bases fit TRBD2. Germline V gene data show CDR1 as MDHEN and CDR2 as SYDVKM. After removal of 6 bases from V and 4 bases from J, the junction contained 8 bases not matched to a gene. The CDR3 sequence is 14 residues long. The CDR3 DNA is TGTGCCAGCAGCTTTAGCGGGGCCCGTTACGAGCAGTACTTC. Its translation: CASSFSGARYEQYF.

The chain is built from TRBV9 and TRBJ2-5; TRBD2 is a possible D gene (5 bases). Germline V lookup: CDR1 SGDLS, CDR2 YYNGEE. The CDR3 runs to 14 residues. Trimming pared 2 bases from V and 2 bases from J, leaving 10 bases between. The CDR3 protein is CASSVGELQETQYF. The CDR3 DNA reads as TGTGCCAGCAGCGTTGGGGAGTTACAAGAGACCCAGTACTTC.

The gene calls are TRBV7-8 and TRBJ2-7; TRBD1 is a possible D gene (5 bases). CDR3 size: 13 residues. Germline CDR1 is SGHVS and CDR2 is FQNEAQ. The V gene lost 3 bases and the J gene lost 5 bases, with 11 bases spanning the gap. The CDR3 sequence is CASSFASGHEQYV. The CDR3 bases are TGTGCCAGCAGCTTCGCATCAGGGCACGAGCAGTACGTC.